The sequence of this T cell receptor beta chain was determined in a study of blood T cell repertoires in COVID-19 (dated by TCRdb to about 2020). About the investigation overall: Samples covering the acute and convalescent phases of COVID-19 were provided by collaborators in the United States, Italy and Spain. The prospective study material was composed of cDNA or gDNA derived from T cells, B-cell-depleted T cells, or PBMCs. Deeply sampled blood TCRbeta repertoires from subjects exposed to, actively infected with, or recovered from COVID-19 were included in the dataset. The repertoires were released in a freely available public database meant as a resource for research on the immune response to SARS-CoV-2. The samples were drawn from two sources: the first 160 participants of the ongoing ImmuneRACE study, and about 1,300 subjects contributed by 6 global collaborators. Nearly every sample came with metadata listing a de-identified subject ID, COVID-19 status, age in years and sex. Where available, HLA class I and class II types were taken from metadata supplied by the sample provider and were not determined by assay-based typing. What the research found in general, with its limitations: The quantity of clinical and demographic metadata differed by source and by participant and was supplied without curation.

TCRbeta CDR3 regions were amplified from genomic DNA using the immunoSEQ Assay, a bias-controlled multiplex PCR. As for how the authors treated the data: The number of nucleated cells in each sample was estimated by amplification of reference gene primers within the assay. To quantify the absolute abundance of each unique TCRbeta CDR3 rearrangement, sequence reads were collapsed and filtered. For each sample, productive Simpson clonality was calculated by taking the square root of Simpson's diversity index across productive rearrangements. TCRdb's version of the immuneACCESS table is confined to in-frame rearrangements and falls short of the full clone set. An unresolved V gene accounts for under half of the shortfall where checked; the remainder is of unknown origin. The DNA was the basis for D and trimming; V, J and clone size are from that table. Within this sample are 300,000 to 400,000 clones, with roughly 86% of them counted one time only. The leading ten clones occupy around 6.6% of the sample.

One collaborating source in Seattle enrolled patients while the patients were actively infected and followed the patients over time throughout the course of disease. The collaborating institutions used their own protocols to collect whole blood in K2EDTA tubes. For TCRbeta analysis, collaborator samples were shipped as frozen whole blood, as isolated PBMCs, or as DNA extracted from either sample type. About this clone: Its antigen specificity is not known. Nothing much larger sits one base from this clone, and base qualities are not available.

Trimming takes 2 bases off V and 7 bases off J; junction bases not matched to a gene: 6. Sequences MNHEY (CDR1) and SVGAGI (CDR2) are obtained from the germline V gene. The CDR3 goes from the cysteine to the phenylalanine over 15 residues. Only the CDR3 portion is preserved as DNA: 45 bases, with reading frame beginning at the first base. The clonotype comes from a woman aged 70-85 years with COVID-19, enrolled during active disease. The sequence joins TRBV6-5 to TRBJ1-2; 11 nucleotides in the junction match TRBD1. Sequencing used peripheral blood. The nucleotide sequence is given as TGTGCCAGCAGTTACAATGCGGGACAGGGGGGTGGCTACACCTTC. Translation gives CASSYNAGQGGGYTF.